The 18 T cell receptor beta chains below were found in one sample sequenced in a study of human T cells and chemical hapten exposure. Specified time point: pre-sensitization, week 0. Specified treatment: therapeutic diphenylcyclopropenone sensitization with weekly scalp DPC. TCRdb fed the RACE reads into MiXCR, producing one record per CDR3 protein. The repertoire has some 330,000 distinct CDR3 sequences, around 5.5% of them found once; the top ten carry over 7%. The sequencing here drew on whole blood, taken in connection with sensitization to the hapten diphenylcyclopropenone (DPC). These receptors were obtained from a woman between 18 and 30 years old with alopecia areata. Some clones in this sample may be carry-over from other donors' samples.

This clonotype was counted at least ten times. The chain has TRBV14 and TRBJ2-1; D unclear. Germline lookup yields CDR1 SGHDN and CDR2 FVKESK. The CDR3 consists of 13 residues. V lost 0 bases, J lost 16 bases, and 16 bases lay in between. The CDR3 sequence: CASSQEWSRFHFF. DNA of the CDR3: TGTGCCAGCAGCCAAGAATGGTCCAGGTTCCATTTCTTC.

This clonotype was counted only a few times. The chain recombines TRBV2 with TRBJ1-1, with D unclear. The germline V gene encodes CDR1 SNHLY and CDR2 FYNNEI. CDR3 length: 16 amino acids. Trimming removed 2 bases at V and 0 bases at J, with 13 bases between. CDR3: CASSERRAGMNTEAFF. The CDR3 DNA reads as TGTGCCAGCAGTGAACGGAGAGCAGGCATGAACACTGAAGCTTTCTTT. Full variable domain (outside the CDR3, taken from reference TRBV2 and TRBJ1-1): EPEVTQTPSHQVTQMGQEVILRCVPISNHLYFYWYRQILGQKVEFLVSFYNNEISEKSEIFDDQFSVERPDGSNFTLKIRSTKLEDSAMYFCASSERRAGMNTEAFFGQGTRLTVV.

This clonotype has ten or more counts. The chain links TRBV6-1 to TRBJ1-5, with D perhaps matching TRBD1 (6 bases). CDR1 is MNHNS and CDR2 is SASEGT in the germline V gene. Deletions cut 1 base from V and 4 bases from J, with 11 bases between. The CDR3 has 15 residues. The CDR3 bases are TGTGCCAGCAGTGAAGAGACAGGAGGGAATCAGCCCCAGCATTTT. Its translation is CASSEETGGNQPQHF.

This clonotype has a handful of counts. The chain joins TRBV27 to TRBJ1-6; D might be TRBD1 (6 bases). The germline gives CDR1 MNHEY, CDR2 SMNVEV (reference sequence). Trimming removed 7 bases from V and 4 bases from J, with 11 bases in between. This CDR3 region has 14 residues. CDR3 protein: CASKPRGYNSPLHF. CDR3 nucleotide sequence: TGTGCCAGCAAACCGAGGGGGTATAATTCACCCCTCCACTTT.

The table lists this clonotype with a few counts. The V call is TRBV6-2 or TRBV6-3, the J call TRBJ2-4; 7 bases are a match to TRBD2. In germline, CDR1 is MNHEY, CDR2 SVGEGT. The CDR3 consists of 15 residues. V lost 2 bases and J lost 8; bases outside the gene matches: 9. The CDR3 nucleotides read TGTGCCAGCAGTTACAACGGGGGGATTTGGGACATTCAGTACTTC. Translation: CASSYNGGIWDIQYF.

This clonotype was seen a few times. The chain employs TRBV4-2 and TRBJ1-2; tentative D call: TRBD1 (6 bases). V lost 0 bases, J lost 4 bases, and 15 bases lay in between. Germline CDR1 LGHNA, CDR2 YNFKEQ. The CDR3 is 16 amino acids. CDR3 sequence (DNA): TGTGCCAGCAGCCAAGATCCGGGGGCGAGAACCTATGGCTACACCTTC. Translation: CASSQDPGARTYGYTF.

The chain employs TRBV7-9 and TRBJ1-5, with TRBD1 matching over 8 bases. The CDR3 extends over 15 amino acids. Germline V gives CDR1 SEHNR, CDR2 FQNEAQ (reference sequence). J was trimmed by 2 bases and V by 5 bases; bases with no gene match: 5. DNA of the CDR3: TGTGCCAGCAGCCCCCAGGGGGCGGGCAATCAGCCCCAGCATTTT. It is translated as CASSPQGAGNQPQHF.

This clonotype has just one count. A clone one base away is much larger, so this may be a read error. This chain joins TRBV7-2 and TRBJ1-1; D remains unclear. This CDR3 is 14 amino acids long. CDR1 SGHTA and CDR2 FQGNSA come from the germline V gene. Trimming took off 5 bases at V and 5 bases at J, with 15 bases between the two ends. The CDR3 reads CASSPYSRGTEAFF. CDR3 DNA: TGTGCCAGCAGCCCCTACAGTAGAGGGACTGAAGCTTTCTTT.

This clonotype has a count of ten or more. V gene TRBV4-2 combines with J gene TRBJ2-2; no clear D. This CDR3 is 15 amino acids long. Germline CDR1 and CDR2: LGHNA and YNFKEQ. Trimming left V 0 bases short and J 2 bases short, with 7 bases between. The DNA of the CDR3 is TGTGCCAGCAGCCAAGATCACGCAAACACCGGGGAGCTGTTTTTT. Protein sequence: CASSQDHANTGELFF.

This clonotype occurred a few times. The rearrangement links TRBV7-9 to TRBJ1-4; D not certain. This CDR3 contains 15 residues. In germline, CDR1 is SEHNR, CDR2 FQNEAQ (reference sequence). V lost 2 bases to trimming and J lost 0 bases, with 7 bases between them. The CDR3 bases are TGTGCCAGCAGCTTACAGGCGTCAACTAATGAAAAACTGTTTTTT. Its translation: CASSLQASTNEKLFF.

The sample holds a few counts of this clonotype. V usage is TRBV3-1 and J usage is TRBJ1-1; no clear D gene. This CDR3 contains 13 residues. CDR1 and CDR2 (germline): LGHDT, YNNKEL (reference sequence). V dropped 0 bases and J dropped 4 bases, with 6 bases sitting between them. Written as DNA, the CDR3 is TGTGCCAGCAGCCAAGAGAGGAGCACTGAAGCTTTCTTT. Residues: CASSQERSTEAFF. Based on the CDR3 plus reference TRBV3-1 and TRBJ1-1, the full variable domain is DTAVSQTPKYLVTQMGNDKSIKCEQNLGHDTMYWYKQDSKKFLKIMFSYNNKELIINETVPNRFSPKSPDKAHLNLHINSLELGDSAVYFCASSQERSTEAFFGQGTRLTVV.

V and J are TRBV5-1 and TRBJ1-1; D is unresolved. V lost 2 bases to trimming and J lost 7 bases, with 12 bases between them. Germline V lookup: CDR1 SGHRS, CDR2 YFSETQ. The CDR3 is 13 amino acids. CDR3 nucleotides: TGCGCCAGCAGCTTAGAGGGTATCGATGAAGCTTTCTTT. It specifies CASSLEGIDEAFF.

Ten or more counts support this clonotype. This sequence joins TRBV6-2 or TRBV6-3 and TRBJ2-7; TRBD1 agrees at 7 bases. V trimming: 4 bases; J trimming: 7 bases; junction bases outside the gene matches: 19. Germline CDR1 and CDR2: MNHEY and SVGEGT. This CDR3 has 17 amino acids. DNA of the CDR3: TGTGCCAGCAGTTTTGTCGGGGACAGCCACTCCCTTGGGGAGCAGTACTTC. Translating gives CASSFVGDSHSLGEQYF.

This clonotype was found a few times. The J gene is TRBJ1-4, the V gene TRBV6-5; D perhaps matches TRBD1 (5 bases). CDR3 size: 16 residues. Germline V gene sequence: CDR1 MNHEY, CDR2 SVGAGI. V was clipped by 2 bases and J by 0 bases, with 10 bases between them. CDR3 residues: CASSYGGPATNEKLFF. The CDR3 nucleotides are TGTGCCAGCAGTTACGGGGGACCGGCAACTAATGAAAAACTGTTTTTT.

This clonotype was counted ten times or more. The chain is built from TRBV12-3 or TRBV12-4 and TRBJ2-1; 11 bases fit TRBD1. The ends lost 6 bases at V and 9 bases at J; junction bases unmatched: 4. This CDR3 has 13 amino acids. CDR3 region: CASSRTGGGEQFF. The CDR3, as DNA: TGTGCCAGCAGCAGGACAGGGGGCGGTGAGCAGTTCTTC.

This clonotype was counted only a few times. This chain uses TRBV10-3 with TRBJ1-2, with D perhaps matching TRBD1 (5 bases). Per germline, CDR1 ENHRY and CDR2 SYGVKD. Trimming cost V 11 bases and J 2 bases, with 15 bases left between them. The CDR3 is 13 residues long. The CDR3, as DNA: TGTGCCGTCCAGGGAGATCGAAACTATGGCTACACCTTC. Translated: CAVQGDRNYGYTF.

The gene calls are TRBV5-4 and TRBJ2-3; no clear D. Deletions cut 4 bases from V and 4 bases from J, with 10 bases between. CDR1 is SGHNT and CDR2 is YYREEE in the germline V gene (reference sequence). CDR3 length: 13 amino acids. CDR3 nucleotides: TGTGCCAGCAGCATAGACGCTGCAGATACGCAGTATTTT. The encoded protein is CASSIDAADTQYF.

The table lists this clonotype with many counts. V is TRBV24-1 and J is TRBJ2-3; D unresolved. V dropped 4 bases and J dropped 3 bases, with 7 bases sitting between them. Germline lookup yields CDR1 KGHDR and CDR2 SFDVKD. CDR3 length: 13 amino acids. The CDR3 region is CATSEPLTDTQYF. Here the CDR3 DNA reads TGTGCCACCAGTGAGCCATTAACAGATACGCAGTATTTT.